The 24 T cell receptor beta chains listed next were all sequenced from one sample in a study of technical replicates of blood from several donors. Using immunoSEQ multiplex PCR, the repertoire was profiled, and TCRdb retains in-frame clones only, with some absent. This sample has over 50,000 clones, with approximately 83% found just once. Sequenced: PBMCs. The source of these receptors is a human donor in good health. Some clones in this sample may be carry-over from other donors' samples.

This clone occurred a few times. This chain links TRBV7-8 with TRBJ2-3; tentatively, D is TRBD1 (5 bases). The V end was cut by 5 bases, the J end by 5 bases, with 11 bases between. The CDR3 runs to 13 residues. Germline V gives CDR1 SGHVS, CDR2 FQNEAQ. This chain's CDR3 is CASSPPREDTQYF. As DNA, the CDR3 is TGTGCCAGCAGCCCCCCCAGGGAAGATACGCAGTATTTT.

DNA of the CDR3: TGTGCCAGCAGCCAAGAGGGGCACGACTATGGCTACACCTTC. The encoded protein is CASSQEGHDYGYTF. This chain links TRBV4-2 with TRBJ1-2, with D tentatively TRBD1 (5 bases). Germline lookup yields CDR1 LGHNA and CDR2 YNFKEQ. The CDR3 extends over 14 amino acids. The V end was cut by 0 bases, the J end by 3 bases, with 8 bases between.

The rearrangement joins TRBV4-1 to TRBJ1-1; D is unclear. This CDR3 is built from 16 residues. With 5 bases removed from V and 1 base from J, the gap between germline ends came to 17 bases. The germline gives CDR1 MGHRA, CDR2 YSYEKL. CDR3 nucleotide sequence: TGCGCCAGCAGCTTAGAAGAGGGCCGTCCGAACACTGAAGCTTTCTTT. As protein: CASSLEEGRPNTEAFF.

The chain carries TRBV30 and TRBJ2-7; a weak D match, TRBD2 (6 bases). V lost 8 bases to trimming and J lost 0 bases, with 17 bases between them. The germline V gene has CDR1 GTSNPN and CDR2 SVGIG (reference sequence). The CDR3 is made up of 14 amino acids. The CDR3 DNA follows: TGTGCCGGGGTAGCGGAACGAAGCTCCTACGAGCAGTACTTC. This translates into CAGVAERSSYEQYF.

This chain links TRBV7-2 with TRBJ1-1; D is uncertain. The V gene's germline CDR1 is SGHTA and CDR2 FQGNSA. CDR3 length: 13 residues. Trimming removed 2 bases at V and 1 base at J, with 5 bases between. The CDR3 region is CASSLRENTEAFF. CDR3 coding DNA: TGTGCCAGCAGCTTACGGGAGAACACTGAAGCTTTCTTT.

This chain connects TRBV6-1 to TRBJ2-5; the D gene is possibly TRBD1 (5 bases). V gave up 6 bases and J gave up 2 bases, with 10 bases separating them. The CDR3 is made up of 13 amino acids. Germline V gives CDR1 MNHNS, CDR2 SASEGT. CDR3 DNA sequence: TGTGCCAGCAGACAGGCTATTCAAGAGACCCAGTACTTC. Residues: CASRQAIQETQYF.

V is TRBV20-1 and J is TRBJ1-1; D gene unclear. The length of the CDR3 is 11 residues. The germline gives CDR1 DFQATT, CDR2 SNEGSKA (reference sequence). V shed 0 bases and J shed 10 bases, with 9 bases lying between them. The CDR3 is CSARDREGAFF. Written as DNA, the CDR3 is TGCAGTGCTAGAGATCGAGAGGGAGCTTTCTTT.

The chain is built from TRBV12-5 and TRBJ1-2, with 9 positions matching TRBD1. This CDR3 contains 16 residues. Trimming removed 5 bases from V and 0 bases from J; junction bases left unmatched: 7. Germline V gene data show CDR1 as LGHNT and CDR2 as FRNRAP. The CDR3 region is CASGPGTGQANYGYTF. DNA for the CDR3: TGTGCTAGTGGTCCGGGGACAGGGCAAGCTAACTATGGCTACACCTTC.

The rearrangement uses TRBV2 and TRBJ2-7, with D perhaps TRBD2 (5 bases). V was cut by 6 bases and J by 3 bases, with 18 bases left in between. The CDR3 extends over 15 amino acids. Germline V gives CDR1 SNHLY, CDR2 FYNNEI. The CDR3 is CASRVATGTVYEQYF. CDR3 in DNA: TGTGCCAGCAGGGTTGCCACGGGAACGGTCTACGAGCAGTACTTC.

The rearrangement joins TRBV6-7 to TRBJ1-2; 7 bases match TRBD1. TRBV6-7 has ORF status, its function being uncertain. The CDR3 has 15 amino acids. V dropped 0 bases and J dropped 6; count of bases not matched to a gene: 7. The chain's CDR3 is CASSYSYYRGHGYTF. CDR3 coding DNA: TGTGCCAGCAGTTACTCGTATTACAGGGGCCATGGCTACACCTTC.

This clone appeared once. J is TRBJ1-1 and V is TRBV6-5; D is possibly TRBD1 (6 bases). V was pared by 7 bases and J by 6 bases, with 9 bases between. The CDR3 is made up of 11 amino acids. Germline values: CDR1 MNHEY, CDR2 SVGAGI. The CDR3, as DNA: TGTGCCAGCAAACAGGGCCCTGAAGCTTTCTTT. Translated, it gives CASKQGPEAFF.

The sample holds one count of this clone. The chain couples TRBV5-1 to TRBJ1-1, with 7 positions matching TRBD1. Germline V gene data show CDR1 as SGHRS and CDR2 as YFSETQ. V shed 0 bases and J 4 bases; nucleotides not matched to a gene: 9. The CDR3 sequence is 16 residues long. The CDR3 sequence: CASSLDIGQGGTEAFF. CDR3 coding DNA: TGCGCCAGCAGCTTGGACATCGGTCAGGGGGGCACTGAAGCTTTCTTT.

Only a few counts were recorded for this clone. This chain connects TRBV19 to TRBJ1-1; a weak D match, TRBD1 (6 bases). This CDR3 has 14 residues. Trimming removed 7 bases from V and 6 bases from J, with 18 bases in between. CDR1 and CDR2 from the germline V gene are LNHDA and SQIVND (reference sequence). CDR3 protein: CASTDGQRPSEAFF. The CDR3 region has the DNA TGTGCCAGTACCGACGGACAGAGACCTTCTGAAGCTTTCTTT.

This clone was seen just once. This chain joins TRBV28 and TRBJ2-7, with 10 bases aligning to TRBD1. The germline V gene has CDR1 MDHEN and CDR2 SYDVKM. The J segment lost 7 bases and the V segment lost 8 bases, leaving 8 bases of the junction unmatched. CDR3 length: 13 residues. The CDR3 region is CASCRDRGHEQYF. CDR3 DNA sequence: TGTGCCAGCTGCCGGGACAGGGGTCATGAGCAGTACTTC.

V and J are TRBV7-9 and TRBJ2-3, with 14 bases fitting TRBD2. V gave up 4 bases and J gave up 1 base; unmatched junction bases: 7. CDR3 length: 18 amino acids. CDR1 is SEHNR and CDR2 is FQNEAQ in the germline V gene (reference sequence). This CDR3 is CASSSSPGLAGGTDTQYF. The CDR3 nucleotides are TGTGCCAGCAGCTCGTCTCCGGGACTAGCGGGAGGCACAGATACGCAGTATTTT.

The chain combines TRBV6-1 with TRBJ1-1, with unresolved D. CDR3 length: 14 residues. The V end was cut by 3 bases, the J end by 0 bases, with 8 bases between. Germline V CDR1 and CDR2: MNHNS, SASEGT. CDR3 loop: CASSDSKMNTEAFF. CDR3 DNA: TGTGCCAGCAGTGACAGTAAAATGAACACTGAAGCTTTCTTT.

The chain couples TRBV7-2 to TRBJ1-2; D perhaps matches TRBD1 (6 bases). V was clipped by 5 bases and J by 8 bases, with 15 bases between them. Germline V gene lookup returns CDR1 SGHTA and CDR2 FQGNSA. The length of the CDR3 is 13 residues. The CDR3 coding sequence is TGTGCCAGCAGCGCGGGCTCAGGGGAAGGCTACACCTTC. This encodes CASSAGSGEGYTF.

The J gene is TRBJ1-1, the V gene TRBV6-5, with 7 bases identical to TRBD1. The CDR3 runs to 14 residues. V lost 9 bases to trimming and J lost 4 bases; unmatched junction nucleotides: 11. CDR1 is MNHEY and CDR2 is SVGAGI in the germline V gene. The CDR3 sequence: CASRRDRAGTEAFF. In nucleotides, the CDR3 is TGTGCCAGTAGACGCGACAGGGCGGGCACTGAAGCTTTCTTT.

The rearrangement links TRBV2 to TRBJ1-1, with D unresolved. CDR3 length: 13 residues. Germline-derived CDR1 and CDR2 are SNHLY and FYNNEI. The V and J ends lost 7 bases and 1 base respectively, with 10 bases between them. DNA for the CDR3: TGTGCCAGCATCCGGGGTAAGAACACTGAAGCTTTCTTT. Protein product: CASIRGKNTEAFF.

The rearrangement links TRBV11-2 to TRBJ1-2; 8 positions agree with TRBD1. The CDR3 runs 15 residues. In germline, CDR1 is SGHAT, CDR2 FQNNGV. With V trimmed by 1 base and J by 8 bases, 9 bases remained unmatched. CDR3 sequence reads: CASSLVSQGAAGYTF. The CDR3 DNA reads TGTGCCAGCAGCTTAGTGTCCCAGGGGGCAGCGGGCTACACCTTC.

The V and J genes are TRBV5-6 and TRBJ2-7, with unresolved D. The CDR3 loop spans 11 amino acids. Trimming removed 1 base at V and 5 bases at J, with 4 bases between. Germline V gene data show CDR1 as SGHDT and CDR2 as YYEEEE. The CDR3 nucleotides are TGTGCCAGCAGCTTGTCTCACGAGCAGTACTTC. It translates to CASSLSHEQYF.

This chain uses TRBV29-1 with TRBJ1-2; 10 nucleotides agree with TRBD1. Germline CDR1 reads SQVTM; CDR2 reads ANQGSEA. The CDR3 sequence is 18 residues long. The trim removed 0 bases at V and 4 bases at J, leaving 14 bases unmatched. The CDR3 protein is CSVEEPRQGAYRIYGYTF. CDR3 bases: TGCAGCGTTGAAGAGCCCAGACAGGGGGCTTATAGGATCTATGGCTACACCTTC.

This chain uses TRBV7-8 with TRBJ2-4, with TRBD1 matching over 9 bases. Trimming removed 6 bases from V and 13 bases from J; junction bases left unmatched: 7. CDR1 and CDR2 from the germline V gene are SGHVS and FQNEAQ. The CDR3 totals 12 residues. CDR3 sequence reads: CASRGDREVQYF. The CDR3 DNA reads TGTGCCAGCAGGGGGGACAGGGAGGTGCAGTACTTC.

CDR3 bases: TGTGCCAGCAGCTTAGTACAGGGGGCAGGGTATGGCTACACCTTC. It specifies CASSLVQGAGYGYTF. The rearrangement links TRBV7-9 to TRBJ1-2; 9 nucleotides line up with TRBD1. Unmatched junction bases numbered 5, after V lost 1 base and J lost 5 bases. The germline CDR1 and CDR2 sequences are SEHNR and FQNEAQ (reference sequence). CDR3 length equals 15 residues.